The 19 T cell receptor beta chains reported below all come from one sample, sequenced in a study of graft-versus-host responses after intestinal transplantation (dated by TCRdb to about 2021). Libraries were constructed by the immunoSEQ multiplex PCR assay. TCRdb mirrors the immuneACCESS table, restricted to in-frame sequences. Some clones are absent from its copies; in checked studies, under half trace to an unresolved V gene, and the reason for the others is unknown. Across this sample there are some 14,000 clones, with around 29% seen only once. The leading ten clones occupy less than 5% of the sample. The time point label here, explained by the study, means: cells obtained before transplantation from donor or recipient. The sequences come from alloreactive CD4+ T cells from a mixed lymphocyte reaction culture, collected before intestinal transplant. Explained via the paper, the cell subset or site label denotes: CFSE-low proliferating T cells sorted from roughly six-day pre-transplant mixed lymphocyte reaction (GvH or HvG direction). These receptors originate from a human patient who received an intestinal transplant.

This clone was seen just once. The chain is built from TRBV18 and TRBJ2-7, with D hard to call. This CDR3 is built from 15 residues. Trimming removed 0 bases from V and 0 bases from J, with 9 bases in between. CDR1 and CDR2 (germline): KGHSH, LQKENI. CDR3 residues: CASSPPSRYSYEQYF. CDR3 coding DNA: TGTGCCAGCTCACCACCGTCCAGGTACTCCTACGAGCAGTACTTC.

This clone was seen more than once but under ten times. The V and J genes are TRBV7-9 and TRBJ1-1, with a possible D match to TRBD1 (6 bases). The CDR3 sequence is 14 residues long. In germline, CDR1 is SEHNR, CDR2 FQNEAQ (reference sequence). V lost 6 bases and J lost 2, with 13 bases in between. This CDR3 is CASSRDRLNTEAFF. Here the CDR3 DNA reads TGTGCCAGCAGTCGCGACAGGCTCAACACTGAAGCTTTCTTT.

This clone was seen more than once but under ten times. The genes are TRBV7-8 and TRBJ1-1; 10 nucleotides agree with TRBD1. Trimming at V came to 5 bases and at J to 10 bases, leaving 10 bases not matched to a gene. CDR1 and CDR2 (germline): SGHVS, FQNEAQ. CDR3 length: 14 amino acids. CDR3: CASSLRRDRGSAFF. CDR3 bases: TGTGCCAGCAGCCTAAGACGGGACAGGGGCTCAGCTTTCTTT.

The chain joins TRBV28 to TRBJ1-2; D is perhaps TRBD1 (5 bases). The CDR3 has 12 amino acids. Trimming cost V 1 base and J 8 bases, with 8 bases left between them. CDR1 is MDHEN, CDR2 SYDVKM, per germline. In DNA form, the CDR3 reads TGTGCCAGCAGTTTATCCAGGGTCGGCTACACCTTC. The encoded protein is CASSLSRVGYTF.

This clone was observed a few times. The chain is built from TRBV5-4 and TRBJ2-3; 11 bases are shared with TRBD2. Germline CDR1 is SGHNT and CDR2 is YYREEE (reference sequence). The CDR3 has 16 residues. Trimming took 4 bases from V and 5 from J; bases not matched to a gene: 9. CDR3 residues: CASSPRLAGSGDTQYF. CDR3 in DNA: TGTGCCAGCAGCCCTCGACTAGCGGGGTCAGGAGATACGCAGTATTTT.

The gene calls are TRBV7-2 and TRBJ2-5, with D tentatively TRBD2 (7 bases). This CDR3 contains 15 residues. CDR1 and CDR2 (germline): SGHTA, FQGNSA. Trimming left V 5 bases short and J 5 bases short, with 18 bases between. As DNA, the CDR3 is TGTGCCAGCAGCCATGGGGGGGCAGGCCAGGAGACCCAGTACTTC. This translates into CASSHGGAGQETQYF.

V gene TRBV5-5 combines with J gene TRBJ1-5; D gene uncertain. This CDR3 region has 14 residues. Germline V gene lookup returns CDR1 SGHKS and CDR2 YYEKEE (reference sequence). V lost 0 bases, J lost 7 bases, and 11 bases lay in between. This chain's CDR3 is CASSLVTAGQPQHF. CDR3 DNA sequence: TGTGCCAGCAGCTTGGTAACGGCGGGGCAGCCCCAGCATTTT. The full variable domain, rest sourced from reference TRBV5-5 and TRBJ1-5, is DAGVTQSPTHLIKTRGQQVTLRCSPISGHKSVSWYQQVLGQGPQFIFQYYEKEERGRGNFPDRFSARQFPNYSSELNVNALLLGDSALYLCASSLVTAGQPQHFGDGTRLSIL.

This clone has a handful of counts. The chain links TRBV15 to TRBJ1-1, with a weak D call TRBD1 (6 bases). CDR3 size: 15 residues. Trimming removed 2 bases at V and 5 bases at J, with 15 bases between. Germline-derived CDR1 and CDR2 are LNHNV and YYDKDF (reference sequence). In nucleotides, the CDR3 is TGTGCCACCAGCAGAACGCCTCAGGGGAGTACTGAAGCTTTCTTT. Its protein product is CATSRTPQGSTEAFF.

In this sample, this clone turned up a few times. J is TRBJ2-1 and V is TRBV5-1, with TRBD2 identical over 7 bases. The CDR3 sequence is 15 residues long. Per the germline V gene, CDR1 is SGHRS and CDR2 is YFSETQ. Trimming at V came to 0 bases and at J to 0 bases, leaving 0 bases not matched to a gene. CDR3 amino acids: CASSLGGSSYNEQFF. The CDR3 region has the DNA TGCGCCAGCAGCTTGGGCGGGAGCTCCTACAATGAGCAGTTCTTC.

CDR3 nucleotide sequence: TGTGCCAGCAGCTTAGCGGGCAGGGACCCCTCCTACGAGCAGTACTTC. This translates into CASSLAGRDPSYEQYF. The V and J genes are TRBV7-6 and TRBJ2-7, with D perhaps given as TRBD1 or TRBD2 (5 bases each). Trimming removed 0 bases at V and 0 bases at J, with 12 bases between. The CDR3 has 16 residues. The germline V gene has CDR1 SGHVS and CDR2 FNYEAQ.

This clone was counted once. The chain combines TRBV2 with TRBJ2-3; D may be TRBD1 (5 bases). The ends were cut back, 6 bases at V and 10 bases at J, with 17 bases in the middle. Germline V gene data show CDR1 as SNHLY and CDR2 as FYNNEI. This CDR3 is built from 13 residues. The CDR3 DNA follows: TGTGCCAGCAGAACAGACAGTAGAATTGCGCAGTATTTT. Translation gives CASRTDSRIAQYF. Full variable domain (rest looked up from reference TRBV2 and TRBJ2-3): EPEVTQTPSHQVTQMGQEVILRCVPISNHLYFYWYRQILGQKVEFLVSFYNNEISEKSEIFDDQFSVERPDGSNFTLKIRSTKLEDSAMYFCASRTDSRIAQYFGPGTRLTVL.

The chain combines TRBV5-1 with TRBJ2-5, with 9 nucleotides matching TRBD1. J was trimmed by 5 bases and V by 0 bases; bases with no gene match: 5. This CDR3 contains 15 residues. Germline V gene sequence: CDR1 SGHRS, CDR2 YFSETQ. The CDR3 coding sequence is TGCGCCAGCAGCTTGGAAGGACAGGGGAAGGAGACCCAGTACTTC. Protein: CASSLEGQGKETQYF.

This clone has more than one count but fewer than ten. The chain uses TRBV5-4 and TRBJ2-5, with 7 bases lining up with TRBD1. V lost 4 bases and J lost 1; bases outside the gene matches: 4. The CDR3 spans 14 residues. Germline values: CDR1 SGHNT, CDR2 YYREEE (reference sequence). CDR3 sequence reads: CASSLQGIQETQYF. The CDR3 nucleotides are TGTGCCAGCAGCCTACAGGGGATCCAAGAGACCCAGTACTTC.

There are a few counts of this clone. The V and J genes are TRBV11-3 and TRBJ1-1; 7 nucleotides match TRBD1. Trimming at V came to 3 bases and at J to 0 bases, leaving 1 base not matched to a gene. This CDR3 contains 14 residues. Per germline, CDR1 SGHNT and CDR2 YENEEA. CDR3 coding DNA: TGTGCCAGCAGCTTCGACAGGGTGAACACTGAAGCTTTCTTT. The encoded protein is CASSFDRVNTEAFF.

This chain links TRBV4-3 with TRBJ2-1, with a weak D call TRBD2 (5 bases). This CDR3 spans 14 amino acids. Trimming shortened V by 4 bases and J by 6 bases, and 13 bases separated the two germline ends. Looked up from germline, CDR1 is LGHNA and CDR2 is YSLEER. The CDR3 region has the DNA TGCGCCAGCAGCCCTCGCGAGGGTTTCAATGAGCAGTTCTTC. It is translated as CASSPREGFNEQFF.

The rearrangement joins TRBV4-2 to TRBJ2-7; the match to TRBD2 covers 10 bases. In germline, CDR1 is LGHNA, CDR2 YNFKEQ. After removal of 0 bases from V and 5 bases from J, the junction contained 10 bases not matched to a gene. The CDR3 spans 17 residues. As DNA, the CDR3 is TGTGCCAGCAGCCAAGATCGGCTCACTAGCGGGATGAACGAGCAGTACTTC. Protein sequence: CASSQDRLTSGMNEQYF.

The chain recombines TRBV11-2 with TRBJ1-1; unclear D gene. Germline V gene sequence: CDR1 SGHAT, CDR2 FQNNGV. V lost 0 bases to trimming and J lost 0 bases, with 8 bases between them. The CDR3 contains 15 residues. Here the CDR3 reads CASSLEGQMNTEAFF. The DNA of the CDR3 is TGTGCCAGCAGCTTAGAGGGCCAGATGAACACTGAAGCTTTCTTT.

This clone was seen more than once but under ten times. The chain has TRBV6-1 and TRBJ2-7; weak D call: TRBD1 (5 bases). Between the trimmed V and J ends, which lost 7 bases and 3 bases, there was a span of 7 bases. Looked up from germline, CDR1 is MNHNS and CDR2 is SASEGT. The CDR3 is made up of 11 amino acids. CDR3 loop: CASKTVYEQYF. In nucleotides, the CDR3 is TGTGCCAGCAAGACAGTCTACGAGCAGTACTTC.

The chain joins TRBV19 to TRBJ1-1; a weak D match, TRBD1 (6 bases). V was trimmed by 8 bases and J by 1 base, leaving 11 bases between them. The CDR3 extends over 13 amino acids. CDR1 and CDR2 from the germline V gene are LNHDA and SQIVND (reference sequence). The CDR3 nucleotides are TGTGCCAGTGCCACAGGGCCGAACACTGAAGCTTTCTTT. Translated, it gives CASATGPNTEAFF.